A single sample is the source of the 8 T cell receptor beta chains below, sequenced in a study of glioma-infiltrating T cells (dated by TCRdb to the mid-2010s). Sequencing used an Illumina MiSeq. TCR alpha and beta CDR3 regions were amplified with the iRepertoire nested amplicon-rescue multiplex PCR (arm-PCR) platform from RNA. Starting from the raw public reads, TCRdb applied fastp trimming at Q25, assembled clones with MiXCR and retained in-frame beta chains. Identical CDR3 protein sequences are pooled into one entry, listed with their most common genes and DNA. The sample has approximately 400,000 distinct CDR3 sequences on record, roughly 41% of them singletons. 12% of the sample belongs to the ten largest clones. Sequenced material: glioma tissue, nonneoplastic brain tissue, or PBMCs (not recorded which). The receptors were gathered from a human donor with low-grade glioma or glioblastoma, undergoing nonglioma brain surgery, or in good health (not recorded which).

This clonotype has a handful of counts. The chain combines TRBV10-3 with TRBJ1-6; 9 bases are shared with TRBD1. Germline lookup yields CDR1 ENHRY and CDR2 SYGVKD. V gave up 3 bases and J gave up 9 bases; unmatched junction bases: 9. This CDR3 is 16 amino acids long. The CDR3 DNA reads TGTGCCATCAGTGATAAAACTACAGGGGGCGTTTCACCCCTCCACTTT. This gives the protein CAISDKTTGGVSPLHF.

With regard to this clonotype: At one boundary the junction diverges from the germline segment, which might be a read error. This rearrangement joins TRBV10-2 to TRBJ2-1, with a weak D call TRBD2 (5 bases). CDR3 length: 22 residues. The germline V gene encodes CDR1 WSHSY and CDR2 SAAADI. CDR3 sequence: CASSAPEVDGTAGISSYNEQFF. CDR3 bases: TGTGCCAGCAGCGCGCCGGAGGTGGACGGTACGGCGGGTATTAGCTCCTACAATGAGCAGTTCTTC.

The V call is TRBV20-1, the J call TRBJ2-1, with D maybe TRBD1 (6 bases). Germline values: CDR1 DFQATT, CDR2 SNEGSKA (reference sequence). V was trimmed by 2 bases and J by 7 bases, leaving 21 bases between them. The CDR3 length is 16 residues. Here the CDR3 DNA reads TGCAGTGCTAGACTGAAGGGGGATCGCCCGTGGAATGAGCAGTTCTTC. Residues: CSARLKGDRPWNEQFF.

This chain connects TRBV7-2 to TRBJ2-7; D is unresolved. V was cut by 4 bases and J by 1 base, with 8 bases left in between. The CDR3 has 13 residues. Germline assignment: CDR1 SGHTA and CDR2 FQGNSA. The DNA of the CDR3 is TGTGCCAGCAGCTCCCGCGGATCCTACGAGCAGTACTTC. This sequence encodes CASSSRGSYEQYF. Full variable domain (rest looked up from reference TRBV7-2 and TRBJ2-7): GAGVSQSPSNKVTEKGKDVELRCDPISGHTALYWYRQSLGQGLEFLIYFQGNSAPDKSGLPSDRFSAERTGGSVSTLTIQRTQQEDSAVYLCASSSRGSYEQYFGPGTRLTVT.

Comment on this clonotype: Given a much more abundant clone one base away, this may be a read error. The chain recombines TRBV20-1 with TRBJ2-3; perhaps TRBD2 as D (7 bases). V lost 1 base, J lost 2 bases, and 10 bases lay in between. This CDR3 spans 14 amino acids. The germline V gene encodes CDR1 DFQATT and CDR2 SNEGSKA (reference sequence). The CDR3 here is CSARGGGLTDTQYF. Here the CDR3 DNA reads TGCAGTGCTAGAGGGGGGGGCCTCACAGATACGCAGTATTTT.

This clonotype was detected only a few times. V and J are TRBV6-2 or TRBV6-3 and TRBJ2-1; no clear D. CDR1 MNHEY and CDR2 SVGEGT come from the germline V gene. This CDR3 comprises 19 residues. Trimming shortened V by 2 bases and J by 0 bases, and 20 bases separated the two germline ends. CDR3 protein: CASSYILLGRLSSYNEQFF. The CDR3 nucleotides read TGTGCCAGCAGTTACATCCTGCTTGGGCGGTTGAGCTCCTACAATGAGCAGTTCTTC.

V is TRBV6-5 and J is TRBJ1-2, with D uncertain. The germline V and J ends were trimmed by 4 bases and 4 bases, with 13 bases remaining between them. The CDR3 has 14 residues. Germline V gives CDR1 MNHEY, CDR2 SVGAGI. CDR3 sequence (DNA): TGTGCCAGCAGTTTACTCGGGGTGGGCTATGGCTACACCTTC. Protein sequence: CASSLLGVGYGYTF.

The chain recombines TRBV7-8 with TRBJ2-3, with a possible D match to TRBD2 (6 bases). Trimming removed 3 bases at V and 8 bases at J, with 12 bases between. The length of the CDR3 is 13 residues. Germline CDR1 is SGHVS and CDR2 is FQNEAQ. This CDR3 is CASSLGGRVTQYF. Here the CDR3 DNA reads TGTGCCAGCAGCTTGGGGGGTAGAGTTACGCAGTATTTT.